This passage covers 6 T cell receptor beta chains from one sample sequenced in a study of blood T cell repertoires in COVID-19. The data were produced by immunoSEQ multiplex PCR, yet TCRdb's version contains in-frame clones alone and is incomplete. The data show over 100,000 clones, around nine tenths seen once. The sequenced material came from peripheral blood. The receptor set was obtained from a man aged 50 to 60 with active COVID-19.

V is TRBV6-2 or TRBV6-3 and J is TRBJ2-1, with 7 bases aligning to TRBD1. Germline CDR1 is MNHEY and CDR2 is SVGEGT. Losses at the gene ends were 4 bases for V and 8 bases for J; bases not matched to a gene: 8. The CDR3 sequence is 14 residues long. CDR3 DNA: TGTGCCAGCAGTTCAGTTCGACAGGGCTATGAGCAGTTCTTC. Translated, it gives CASSSVRQGYEQFF.

This chain links TRBV5-1 with TRBJ1-6; a possible D gene is TRBD1 (6 bases). The V gene lost 4 bases and the J gene lost 7 bases, with 15 bases spanning the gap. CDR3 length: 15 residues. Looked up from germline, CDR1 is SGHRS and CDR2 is YFSETQ. CDR3 protein: CASSLRTASNSPLHF. The CDR3, as DNA: TGCGCCAGCAGCCTCCGGACAGCTAGCAATTCACCCCTCCACTTT.

This chain links TRBV6-2 or TRBV6-3 with TRBJ2-1; TRBD2 is a possible D gene (7 bases). Trimming pared 6 bases from V and 6 bases from J, leaving 24 bases between. This CDR3 has 17 amino acids. Per germline, CDR1 MNHEY and CDR2 SVGEGT. The CDR3 here is CASSLDRGGQTSNEQFF. The CDR3, as DNA: TGTGCCAGCAGCCTAGATAGGGGGGGCCAAACCAGCAATGAGCAGTTCTTC.

The chain uses TRBV7-3 and TRBJ2-2; TRBD2 matches 7 bases. The V and J ends lost 4 bases and 1 base, in that order; junction bases with no gene match: 0. This CDR3 has 14 amino acids. The germline V gene has CDR1 SGHTA and CDR2 FQGTGA. CDR3 region: CASSSGGNTGELFF. DNA of the CDR3: TGTGCCAGCAGCTCGGGGGGGAACACCGGGGAGCTGTTTTTT.

The chain has TRBV3-1 (or the pseudogene TRBV3-2) and TRBJ1-2; 7 bases fit TRBD1. The V gene end was trimmed by 3 bases and the J gene end by 6 bases; junction bases not matched to a gene: 13. This CDR3 is built from 16 residues. Germline V lookup: CDR1 LGHDT, CDR2 YNNKEL (reference sequence). In DNA form, the CDR3 reads TGTGCCAGCAGCCAGCTAACACGACAGGGAAACCATGGCTACACCTTC. Residues: CASSQLTRQGNHGYTF.

The DNA of the CDR3 is TGCGCCAGCAGCCAAGTGGGGGCCGGCCGGGATACGCAGTATTTT. It specifies CASSQVGAGRDTQYF. This sequence joins TRBV4-1 and TRBJ2-3; tentative D call: TRBD1 (6 bases). Trimming pared 1 base from V and 6 bases from J, leaving 14 bases between. The CDR3 loop spans 15 amino acids. The germline V gene encodes CDR1 MGHRA and CDR2 YSYEKL.